A single sample is the source of the 2 T cell receptor beta chains below, sequenced in a study of OX40 agonist ivuxolimab in advanced cancers. The table came from immunoSEQ multiplex PCR; TCRdb's copy has only in-frame clones and leaves some out. The repertoire consists of under 20,000 clones, with roughly 80% occurring once and the leading ten covering about 3.8%. Sequences were derived from CD4+ or CD8+ T cells sorted from blood, sampled in a trial of the OX40 agonist ivuxolimab. Receptors were obtained from an adult with an advanced solid tumor such as melanoma, head and neck, liver or kidney cancer.

The V and J genes are TRBV7-9 and TRBJ1-3; D gene uncertain. The germline CDR1 and CDR2 sequences are SEHNR and FQNEAQ (reference sequence). This CDR3 has 14 amino acids. Trimming shortened V by 4 bases and J by 4 bases, and 11 bases separated the two germline ends. For the CDR3, the DNA is TGTGCCAGCAGCTGGGTCGAAAAGGGAAACACCATATATTTT. Amino acids: CASSWVEKGNTIYF.

This clone was counted a few times. The rearrangement links TRBV30 to TRBJ2-3, with 14 positions matching TRBD2. The CDR3 totals 16 residues. The V gene's germline CDR1 is GTSNPN and CDR2 SVGIG (reference sequence). The V and J ends lost 8 bases and 5 bases, in that order; junction bases with no gene match: 12. CDR3 loop: CARSPGLAGVEDTQYF. CDR3 nucleotides: TGTGCCCGTAGTCCGGGACTAGCGGGAGTAGAAGATACGCAGTATTTT.